The 31 T cell receptor beta chains listed next were all sequenced from one sample in a study of OX40 agonist ivuxolimab in advanced cancers. Sequencing used immunoSEQ multiplex PCR; TCRdb keeps in-frame clones, though not all of them. This table has roughly 87,000 clones, approximately 90% appearing once. The input for sequencing was CD4+ or CD8+ T cells sorted from blood, taken in a trial of the OX40 agonist ivuxolimab. The receptors originated from an adult with an advanced solid tumor such as melanoma, head and neck, liver or kidney cancer.

This clone is a singleton in its sample. The rearrangement joins TRBV11-2 to TRBJ2-7; 8 bases fit TRBD2. V lost 3 bases and J lost 2; bases outside the gene matches: 9. The CDR3 runs 16 residues. Germline V gene lookup returns CDR1 SGHAT and CDR2 FQNNGV. CDR3 amino acids: CASSLVPSGGAYEQYF. The CDR3 DNA sequence: TGTGCCAGCAGCTTGGTGCCAAGCGGGGGTGCCTACGAGCAGTACTTC.

This clone has just one count. This sequence joins TRBV9 and TRBJ2-7; the match to TRBD2 covers 13 bases. Trimming removed 3 bases from V and 1 base from J; junction bases left unmatched: 7. There are 17 residues in the CDR3. Germline values: CDR1 SGDLS, CDR2 YYNGEE. The DNA of the CDR3 is TGTGCCAGCAGCGGGGGACTAGCGGGGCCTGGATCCTACGAGCAGTACTTC. Amino acids: CASSGGLAGPGSYEQYF. Complete variable domain (other parts from reference TRBV9 and TRBJ2-7): DSGVTQTPKHLITATGQRVTLRCSPRSGDLSVYWYQQSLDQGLQFLIQYYNGEERAKGNILERFSAQQFPDLHSELNLSSLELGDSALYFCASSGGLAGPGSYEQYFGPGTRLTVT.

This chain joins TRBV7-9 and TRBJ2-3; D not certain. The CDR3 totals 12 residues. Trimming took 6 bases from V and 5 from J, leaving 9 bases between them. Looked up from germline, CDR1 is SEHNR and CDR2 is FQNEAQ (reference sequence). This chain's CDR3 is CASSFSEDTQYF. In nucleotides, the CDR3 is TGTGCCAGCAGTTTCTCCGAAGATACGCAGTATTTT.

The chain combines TRBV4-1 with TRBJ1-5; 7 bases map to TRBD1. V lost 8 bases and J lost 0; bases outside the gene matches: 7. Per germline, CDR1 MGHRA and CDR2 YSYEKL. The CDR3 spans 15 residues. The CDR3 sequence: CASGTGTDSNQPQHF. In nucleotides, the CDR3 is TGCGCCAGCGGCACGGGGACAGATAGCAATCAGCCCCAGCATTTT.

The rearrangement uses TRBV7-9 and TRBJ2-5; D call uncertain. There are 12 residues in the CDR3. V lost 0 bases, J lost 3 bases, and 2 bases lay in between. Per germline, CDR1 SEHNR and CDR2 FQNEAQ (reference sequence). The CDR3 DNA reads TGTGCCAGCAGCTTAGCGGAAGAGACCCAGTACTTC. Protein: CASSLAEETQYF.

DNA of the CDR3: TGTGCCAGCAGCCCCGGGAGCAATCAGCCCCAGCATTTT. Its translation: CASSPGSNQPQHF. The chain uses TRBV5-5 and TRBJ1-5; D not certain. Germline CDR1 and CDR2: SGHKS and YYEKEE (reference sequence). The CDR3 is made up of 13 amino acids. V was trimmed by 4 bases and J by 1 base, leaving 6 bases between them.

As for this clone: The junction departs from germline at one end; a sequencing error may be responsible. The gene calls are TRBV29-1 and TRBJ2-7, with D perhaps TRBD1 or TRBD2 (5 bases each). In germline, CDR1 is SQVTM, CDR2 ANQGSEA. This CDR3 comprises 14 residues. CDR3 protein: CSAWGRESSYEQCF. The DNA for the CDR3 is TGCAGCGCTTGGGGCAGGGAGTCCTCCTACGAGCAGTGCTTC.

The J gene is TRBJ1-2, the V gene TRBV4-1, with 7 bases matching TRBD1. The V gene's germline CDR1 is MGHRA and CDR2 YSYEKL. The length of the CDR3 is 15 residues. With 2 bases clipped from V and 2 bases from J, the junction kept 5 bases outside the gene matches. The CDR3 coding sequence is TGCGCCAGCAGCCAACCCGGACAGGAGAACTATGGCTACACCTTC. Protein product: CASSQPGQENYGYTF.

The V call is TRBV4-3, the J call TRBJ2-2; D unresolved. Per germline, CDR1 LGHNA and CDR2 YSLEER. Trimming cost V 6 bases and J 3 bases, with 11 bases left between them. There are 14 residues in the CDR3. CDR3: CASRIGQYTGELFF. In DNA, the CDR3 is TGCGCCAGCAGAATCGGGCAGTACACCGGGGAGCTGTTTTTT.

The rearrangement uses TRBV28 and TRBJ2-1, with D possibly matching TRBD1 (6 bases). Between the trimmed V and J ends, which lost 4 bases and 1 base, there was a span of 14 bases. The CDR3 contains 16 residues. The germline V gene encodes CDR1 MDHEN and CDR2 SYDVKM. DNA for the CDR3: TGTGCCAGCAGTTCCCCAGGGGTGAAATCCTACAATGAGCAGTTCTTC. Translation: CASSSPGVKSYNEQFF. Full variable domain (outside the CDR3, taken from reference TRBV28 and TRBJ2-1): DVKVTQSSRYLVKRTGEKVFLECVQDMDHENMFWYRQDPGLGLRLIYFSYDVKMKEKGDIPEGYSVSREKKERFSLILESASTNQTSMYLCASSSPGVKSYNEQFFGPGTRLTVL.

V is TRBV7-6 and J is TRBJ2-1; D is unclear. The CDR3 runs to 13 residues. Trimming cost V 5 bases and J 4 bases, with 9 bases left between them. Germline V CDR1 and CDR2: SGHVS, FNYEAQ. CDR3 region: CASSGRHYNEQFF. The CDR3, as DNA: TGTGCCAGCAGCGGACGACATTACAATGAGCAGTTCTTC.

The chain couples TRBV6-5 to TRBJ2-7; TRBD1 agrees at 7 bases. V gave up 4 bases and J gave up 4 bases; unmatched junction bases: 7. This CDR3 comprises 14 residues. In germline, CDR1 is MNHEY, CDR2 SVGAGI. The CDR3 coding sequence is TGTGCCAGCAGTTTGACAGGGCAGGGATACGAGCAGTACTTC. Protein product: CASSLTGQGYEQYF.

This rearrangement joins TRBV4-3 to TRBJ1-2; 9 nucleotides align to TRBD1. Germline V CDR1 and CDR2: LGHNA, YSLEER. V dropped 4 bases and J dropped 2; count of bases not matched to a gene: 2. This CDR3 is built from 14 residues. CDR3 sequence: CASSPGTGNYGYTF. The CDR3 DNA reads as TGCGCCAGCAGCCCCGGGACAGGGAACTATGGCTACACCTTC.

The genes are TRBV11-2 and TRBJ2-3, with D perhaps matching TRBD1 (5 bases). The CDR3 totals 15 residues. The V end lost 0 bases, the J end lost 8 bases, and 15 bases lay between the germline ends. CDR1 and CDR2 from the germline V gene are SGHAT and FQNNGV. Written as DNA, the CDR3 is TGTGCCAGCAGCTTAGATTACCGAATAGGGGCTACGCAGTATTTT. Its translation: CASSLDYRIGATQYF.

This clone has a handful of counts. The chain combines TRBV29-1 with TRBJ1-1; D ambiguous. CDR1 and CDR2 (germline): SQVTM, ANQGSEA. The V gene lost 2 bases and the J gene lost 0 bases, with 4 bases spanning the gap. The CDR3 extends over 12 amino acids. The CDR3: CSVEWVNTEAFF. CDR3 coding DNA: TGCAGCGTTGAATGGGTGAACACTGAAGCTTTCTTT.

This clone was seen a handful of times. The V gene is TRBV7-9, the J gene TRBJ1-6, with TRBD1 matching over 7 bases. The length of the CDR3 is 15 residues. Germline V gene data show CDR1 as SEHNR and CDR2 as FQNEAQ (reference sequence). V shed 3 bases and J 6 bases; nucleotides not matched to a gene: 5. The chain's CDR3 is CASSLTQGTNSPLHF. The CDR3 nucleotides are TGTGCCAGCAGCTTGACACAGGGGACTAATTCACCCCTCCACTTT. Using reference TRBV7-9 and TRBJ1-6 for the parts outside the CDR3, the full variable domain is DTGVSQNPRHKITKRGQNVTFRCDPISEHNRLYWYRQTLGQGPEFLTYFQNEAQLEKSRLLSDRFSAERPKGSFSTLEIQRTEQGDSAMYLCASSLTQGTNSPLHFGNGTRLTVT.

The CDR3 loop is CASSPVTGGYTEAFF. CDR3 bases: TGTGCCAGCAGCCCGGTGACAGGGGGCTACACTGAAGCTTTCTTT. The chain uses TRBV5-6 and TRBJ1-1; 10 bases are shared with TRBD1. CDR3 length equals 15 residues. V lost 4 bases, J lost 3 bases, and 6 bases stayed unmatched. Germline V CDR1 and CDR2: SGHDT, YYEEEE.

The chain recombines TRBV13 with TRBJ1-2; TRBD1 is a possible D gene (5 bases). The length of the CDR3 is 13 residues. Looked up from germline, CDR1 is PRHDT and CDR2 is FYEKMQ (reference sequence). The germline V and J ends were trimmed by 0 bases and 7 bases, with 9 bases remaining between them. The CDR3 sequence is CASSLGRGGGYTF. CDR3 nucleotides: TGTGCCAGCAGCTTAGGTAGGGGCGGTGGCTACACCTTC.

This clone has only one observation. The J gene is TRBJ2-1, the V gene TRBV7-8; D unclear. The CDR3 spans 13 residues. V lost 3 bases to trimming and J lost 7 bases, with 10 bases between them. Per the germline V gene, CDR1 is SGHVS and CDR2 is FQNEAQ. CDR3 sequence (DNA): TGTGCCAGCAGCTTGCTACACCCAAATGAGCAGTTCTTC. It encodes CASSLLHPNEQFF.

The chain employs TRBV7-8 and TRBJ2-2, with a tentative D call TRBD1 (5 bases). This CDR3 is built from 17 residues. Per germline, CDR1 SGHVS and CDR2 FQNEAQ. V was pared by 0 bases and J by 7 bases, with 18 bases between. CDR3 protein: CASSLAQGSPTVGELFF. The CDR3 bases are TGTGCCAGCAGCTTAGCGCAGGGATCCCCTACAGTCGGGGAGCTGTTTTTT.

V is TRBV27 and J is TRBJ1-2; no reliable D call. This CDR3 is built from 14 residues. The germline V gene has CDR1 MNHEY and CDR2 SMNVEV (reference sequence). Trimming cost V 3 bases and J 2 bases, with 10 bases left between them. The chain's CDR3 is CASSFGRWNYGYTF. DNA for the CDR3: TGTGCCAGCAGTTTCGGAAGATGGAACTATGGCTACACCTTC.

The chain has TRBV15 and TRBJ1-5, with D possibly TRBD1 on 5 matching bases. This CDR3 contains 14 residues. The germline V and J ends were trimmed by 0 bases and 4 bases, with 7 bases remaining between them. Germline assignment: CDR1 LNHNV and CDR2 YYDKDF (reference sequence). CDR3 nucleotides: TGTGCCACCAGCAGAGAGGGGGGGAATCAGCCCCAGCATTTT. Amino acids: CATSREGGNQPQHF.

The rearrangement joins TRBV13 to TRBJ2-1; 9 nucleotides align to TRBD2. The V and J ends lost 6 bases and 7 bases, in that order; junction bases with no gene match: 10. CDR1 PRHDT and CDR2 FYEKMQ come from the germline V gene (reference sequence). The CDR3 is made up of 15 amino acids. CDR3 nucleotides: TGTGCCAGCAGGCCGCGGGGGGGTCCCCTGAATGAGCAGTTCTTC. The encoded protein is CASRPRGGPLNEQFF.

This clone has just one count. The chain is built from TRBV10-3 and TRBJ1-5; no definite D call. CDR3 length: 12 amino acids. Germline CDR1 is ENHRY and CDR2 is SYGVKD. Trimming pared 1 base from V and 7 bases from J, leaving 5 bases between. The CDR3 sequence is CAISEYDQPQHF. The CDR3 DNA is TGTGCCATCAGTGAGTACGACCAGCCCCAGCATTTT.

The chain links TRBV5-5 to TRBJ1-2; no clear D. CDR1 SGHKS and CDR2 YYEKEE come from the germline V gene (reference sequence). This CDR3 is built from 15 residues. The V gene lost 1 base and the J gene lost 2 bases, with 12 bases spanning the gap. As DNA, the CDR3 is TGTGCCAGCAGCTTGTACTCGGGAACCAACTATGGCTACACCTTC. Translating gives CASSLYSGTNYGYTF.

This chain joins TRBV11-2 and TRBJ2-1; a possible D gene is TRBD1 (5 bases). The ends were cut back, 0 bases at V and 7 bases at J, with 13 bases in the middle. Germline CDR1 and CDR2: SGHAT and FQNNGV. The CDR3 consists of 15 residues. The CDR3 DNA follows: TGTGCCAGCAGCTTAGAAGGGGTGCTGGGGAATGAGCAGTTCTTC. Its protein product is CASSLEGVLGNEQFF.

The chain employs TRBV7-3 and TRBJ2-1; D uncertain. The CDR3 loop spans 15 amino acids. CDR1 and CDR2 (germline): SGHTA, FQGTGA. The V end lost 1 base, the J end lost 0 bases, and 7 bases lay between the germline ends. The CDR3 DNA follows: TGTGCCAGCAGCTTAAGTGGAGTCTCCTACAATGAGCAGTTCTTC. Protein: CASSLSGVSYNEQFF.

Regarding this clone: This CDR3 is also generated by other DNA sequences in the sample. The V call is TRBV27, the J call TRBJ2-1, with D uncertain. CDR1 and CDR2 (germline): MNHEY, SMNVEV (reference sequence). V shed 3 bases and J shed 4 bases, with 7 bases lying between them. CDR3 size: 13 residues. As DNA, the CDR3 is TGTGCCAGCAGTTTGAGCCTTTACAATGAGCAGTTCTTC. Encoded protein: CASSLSLYNEQFF.

In nucleotides, the CDR3 is TGCAGCGTTGAAGTACCCCGAGACAGTTCCTACGAGCAGTACTTC. This sequence encodes CSVEVPRDSSYEQYF. V is TRBV29-1 and J is TRBJ2-7, with D perhaps matching TRBD1 (5 bases). The V end was cut by 1 base, the J end by 1 base, with 14 bases between. CDR1 is SQVTM and CDR2 is ANQGSEA in the germline V gene. This CDR3 comprises 15 residues.

The J gene is TRBJ1-2, the V gene TRBV6-5; 7 positions agree with TRBD1. The CDR3 totals 15 residues. Germline V gene data show CDR1 as MNHEY and CDR2 as SVGAGI. V lost 2 bases and J lost 3; bases outside the gene matches: 6. DNA of the CDR3: TGTGCCAGCAGTTACACAGGGGTTTATGACTATGGCTACACCTTC. Translated, it gives CASSYTGVYDYGYTF.

The V and J genes are TRBV6-5 and TRBJ1-5; TRBD1 is a possible D gene (5 bases). Trimming left V 2 bases short and J 9 bases short, with 14 bases between. The CDR3 spans 14 residues. Germline CDR1 and CDR2: MNHEY and SVGAGI. The CDR3 is CASSYGLTDPPQHF. The CDR3 DNA reads TGTGCCAGCAGTTACGGCCTGACAGATCCGCCCCAGCATTTT.